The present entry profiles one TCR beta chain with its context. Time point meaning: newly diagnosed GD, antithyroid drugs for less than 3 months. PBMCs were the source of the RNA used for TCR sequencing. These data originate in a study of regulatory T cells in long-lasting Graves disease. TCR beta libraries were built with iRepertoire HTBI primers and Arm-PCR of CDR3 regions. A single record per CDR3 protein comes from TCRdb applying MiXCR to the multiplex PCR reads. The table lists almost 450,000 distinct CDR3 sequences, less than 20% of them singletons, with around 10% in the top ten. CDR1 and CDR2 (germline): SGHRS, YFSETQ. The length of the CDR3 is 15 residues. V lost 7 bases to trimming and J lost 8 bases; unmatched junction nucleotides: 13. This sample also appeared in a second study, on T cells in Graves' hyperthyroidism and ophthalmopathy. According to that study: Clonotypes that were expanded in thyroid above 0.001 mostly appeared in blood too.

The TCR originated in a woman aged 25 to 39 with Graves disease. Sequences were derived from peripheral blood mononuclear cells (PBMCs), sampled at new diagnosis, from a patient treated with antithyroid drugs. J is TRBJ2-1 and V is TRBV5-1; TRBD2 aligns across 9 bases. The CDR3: CASASGAGGPDEQFF. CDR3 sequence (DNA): TGCGCCAGCGCCAGTGGCGCGGGAGGGCCCGATGAGCAGTTCTTC.